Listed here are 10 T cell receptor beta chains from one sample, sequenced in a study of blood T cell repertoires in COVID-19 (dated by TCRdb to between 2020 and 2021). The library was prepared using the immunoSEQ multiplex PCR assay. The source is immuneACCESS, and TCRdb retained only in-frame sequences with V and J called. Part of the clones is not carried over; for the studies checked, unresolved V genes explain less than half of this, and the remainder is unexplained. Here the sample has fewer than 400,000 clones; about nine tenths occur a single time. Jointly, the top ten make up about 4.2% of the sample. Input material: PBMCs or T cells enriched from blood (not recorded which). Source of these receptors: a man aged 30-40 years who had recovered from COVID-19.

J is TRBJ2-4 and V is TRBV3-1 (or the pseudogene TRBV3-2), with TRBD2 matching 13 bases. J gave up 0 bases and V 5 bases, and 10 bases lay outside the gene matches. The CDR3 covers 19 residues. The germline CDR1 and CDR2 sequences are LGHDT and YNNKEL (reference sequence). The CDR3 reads CASSSGLAGARLAKNIQYF. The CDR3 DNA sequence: TGTGCCAGCAGCTCCGGACTAGCGGGGGCCCGGCTAGCCAAAAACATTCAGTACTTC.

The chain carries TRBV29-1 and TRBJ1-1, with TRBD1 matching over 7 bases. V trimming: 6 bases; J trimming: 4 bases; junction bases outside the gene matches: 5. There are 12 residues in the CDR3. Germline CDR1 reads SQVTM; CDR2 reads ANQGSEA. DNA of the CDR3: TGCAGCGTGTACAGGGGTGGCACTGAAGCTTTCTTT. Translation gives CSVYRGGTEAFF.

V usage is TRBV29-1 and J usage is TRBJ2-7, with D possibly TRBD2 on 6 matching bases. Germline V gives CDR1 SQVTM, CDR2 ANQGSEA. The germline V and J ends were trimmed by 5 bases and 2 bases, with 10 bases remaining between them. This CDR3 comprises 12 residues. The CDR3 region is CSVSGGAYEQYF. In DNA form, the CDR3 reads TGCAGCGTTTCCGGGGGTGCCTACGAGCAGTACTTC.

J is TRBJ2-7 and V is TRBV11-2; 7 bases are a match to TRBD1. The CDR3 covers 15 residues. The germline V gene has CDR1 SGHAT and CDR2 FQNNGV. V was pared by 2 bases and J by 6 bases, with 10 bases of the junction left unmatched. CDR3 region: CASSLTGQTFGEQYF. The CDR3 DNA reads TGTGCCAGCAGCTTAACGGGACAGACATTCGGCGAGCAGTACTTC.

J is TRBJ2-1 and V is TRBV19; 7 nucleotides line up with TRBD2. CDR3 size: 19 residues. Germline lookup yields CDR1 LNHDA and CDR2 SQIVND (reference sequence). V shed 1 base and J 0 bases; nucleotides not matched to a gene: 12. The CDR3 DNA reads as TGTGCCAGTAGTATAGGGGCCCGGAGCGGGGTTCTCTCCTACAATGAGCAGTTCTTC. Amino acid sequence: CASSIGARSGVLSYNEQFF.

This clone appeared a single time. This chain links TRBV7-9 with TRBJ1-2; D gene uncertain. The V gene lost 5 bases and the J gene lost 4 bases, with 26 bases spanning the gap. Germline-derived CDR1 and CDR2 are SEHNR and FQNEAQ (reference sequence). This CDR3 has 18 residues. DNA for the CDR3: TGTGCCAGCAGCCCAACCGGTAAACCGATGATGCGAGGCTATGGCTACACCTTC. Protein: CASSPTGKPMMRGYGYTF. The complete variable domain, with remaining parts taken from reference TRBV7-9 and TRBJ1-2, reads DTGVSQNPRHKITKRGQNVTFRCDPISEHNRLYWYRQTLGQGPEFLTYFQNEAQLEKSRLLSDRFSAERPKGSFSTLEIQRTEQGDSAMYLCASSPTGKPMMRGYGYTFGSGTRLTVV.

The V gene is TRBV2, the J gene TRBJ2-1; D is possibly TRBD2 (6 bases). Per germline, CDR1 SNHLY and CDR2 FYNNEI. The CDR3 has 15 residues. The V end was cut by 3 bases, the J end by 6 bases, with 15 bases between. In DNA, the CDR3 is TGTGCCAGCAGTGACGAGCGGAGCGGGTCCAATGAGCAGTTCTTC. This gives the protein CASSDERSGSNEQFF.

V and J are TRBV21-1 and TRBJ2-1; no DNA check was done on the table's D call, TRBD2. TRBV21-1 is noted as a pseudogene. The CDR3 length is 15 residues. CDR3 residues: CASSILVVAYNEQFF. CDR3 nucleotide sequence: TGTGCCAGCAGTATACTAGTGGTCGCGTACAATGAGCAGTTCTTC.

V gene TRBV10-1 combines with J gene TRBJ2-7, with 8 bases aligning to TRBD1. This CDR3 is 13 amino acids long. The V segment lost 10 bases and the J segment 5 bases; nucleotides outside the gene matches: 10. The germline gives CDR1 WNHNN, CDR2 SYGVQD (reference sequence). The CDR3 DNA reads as TGCGCCACCCCTCAGGGGGCCACTGACGAGCAGTACTTC. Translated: CATPQGATDEQYF.

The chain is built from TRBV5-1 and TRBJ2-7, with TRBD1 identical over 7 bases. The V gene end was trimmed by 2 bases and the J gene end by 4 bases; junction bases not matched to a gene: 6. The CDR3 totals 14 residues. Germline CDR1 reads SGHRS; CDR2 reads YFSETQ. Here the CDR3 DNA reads TGCGCCAGCAGCTTTCAGGACAGGACTTACGAGCAGTACTTC. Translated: CASSFQDRTYEQYF. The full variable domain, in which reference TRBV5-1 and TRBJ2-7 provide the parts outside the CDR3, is KAGVTQTPRYLIKTRGQQVTLSCSPISGHRSVSWYQQTPGQGLQFLFEYFSETQRNKGNFPGRFSGRQFSNSRSEMNVSTLELGDSALYLCASSFQDRTYEQYFGPGTRLTVT.